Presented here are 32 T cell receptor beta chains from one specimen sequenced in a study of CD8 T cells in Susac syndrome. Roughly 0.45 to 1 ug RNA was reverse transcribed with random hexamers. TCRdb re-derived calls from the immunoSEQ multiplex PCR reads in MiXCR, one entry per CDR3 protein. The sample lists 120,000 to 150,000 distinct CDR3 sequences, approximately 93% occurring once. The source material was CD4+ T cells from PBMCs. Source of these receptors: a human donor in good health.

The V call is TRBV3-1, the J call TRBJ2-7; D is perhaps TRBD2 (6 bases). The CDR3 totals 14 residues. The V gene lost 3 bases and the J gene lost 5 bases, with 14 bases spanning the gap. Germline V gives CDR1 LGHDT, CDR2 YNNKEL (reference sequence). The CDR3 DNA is TGTGCCAGCAGCCAGGGAGGAAACCCTAACGAGCAGTACTTC. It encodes CASSQGGNPNEQYF.

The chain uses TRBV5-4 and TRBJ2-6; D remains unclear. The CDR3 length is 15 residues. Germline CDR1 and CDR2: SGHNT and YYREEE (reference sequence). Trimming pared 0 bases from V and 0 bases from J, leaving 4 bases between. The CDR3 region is CASSLDVSGANVLTF. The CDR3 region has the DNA TGTGCCAGCAGCTTGGACGTCTCTGGGGCCAACGTCCTGACTTTC.

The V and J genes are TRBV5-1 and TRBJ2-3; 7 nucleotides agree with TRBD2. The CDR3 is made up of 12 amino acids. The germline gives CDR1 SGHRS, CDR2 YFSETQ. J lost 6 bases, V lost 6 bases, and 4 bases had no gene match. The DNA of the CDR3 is TGCGCCAGCACCCGGGGGGACGATACGCAGTATTTT. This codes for CASTRGDDTQYF.

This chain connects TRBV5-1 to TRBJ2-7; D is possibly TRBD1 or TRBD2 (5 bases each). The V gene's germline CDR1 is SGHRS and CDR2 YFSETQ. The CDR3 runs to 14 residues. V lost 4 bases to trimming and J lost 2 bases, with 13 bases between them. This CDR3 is CASSLRDATYEQYF. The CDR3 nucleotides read TGCGCCAGCAGCCTCCGGGACGCTACCTACGAGCAGTACTTC.

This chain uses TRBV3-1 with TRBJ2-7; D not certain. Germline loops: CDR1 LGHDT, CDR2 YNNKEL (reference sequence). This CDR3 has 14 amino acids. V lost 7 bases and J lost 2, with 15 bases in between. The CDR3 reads CASTTTPATYEQYF. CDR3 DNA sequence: TGTGCCAGCACCACCACCCCCGCTACCTACGAGCAGTACTTC.

The CDR3 DNA reads TGTGCCAGCAAGCAGGGAAGTAGTGCTGACACCGGGGAGCTGTTTTTT. Amino acids: CASKQGSSADTGELFF. This chain uses TRBV2 with TRBJ2-2; D is perhaps TRBD1 (5 bases). Looked up from germline, CDR1 is SNHLY and CDR2 is FYNNEI. This CDR3 is 16 amino acids long. Trimming removed 7 bases from V and 3 bases from J, with 18 bases in between.

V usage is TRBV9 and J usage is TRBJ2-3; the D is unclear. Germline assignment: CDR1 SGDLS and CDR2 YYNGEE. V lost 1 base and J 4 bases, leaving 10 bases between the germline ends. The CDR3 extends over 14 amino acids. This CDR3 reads CASSVLASPDTQYF. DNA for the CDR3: TGTGCCAGCAGCGTACTTGCATCCCCAGATACGCAGTATTTT.

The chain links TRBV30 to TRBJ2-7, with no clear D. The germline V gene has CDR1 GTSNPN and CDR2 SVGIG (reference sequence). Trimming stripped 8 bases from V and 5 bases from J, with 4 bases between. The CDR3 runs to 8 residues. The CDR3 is CALNEQYF. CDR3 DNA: TGTGCCCTAAACGAGCAGTACTTC.

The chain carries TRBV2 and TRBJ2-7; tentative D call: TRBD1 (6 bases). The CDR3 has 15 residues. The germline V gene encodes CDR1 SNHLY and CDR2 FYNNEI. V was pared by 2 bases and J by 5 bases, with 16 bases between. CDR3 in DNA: TGTGCCAGCAGTGAAAGGAGGAACAGGGATCACGAGCAGTACTTC. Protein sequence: CASSERRNRDHEQYF.

In DNA, the CDR3 is TGCGCCAGCAGCTTGGGCAGGGACGGTAATGAAAAACTGTTTTTT. This gives the protein CASSLGRDGNEKLFF. The genes are TRBV5-1 and TRBJ1-4, with a possible D match to TRBD1 (5 bases). The V end was cut by 0 bases, the J end by 4 bases, with 10 bases between. CDR1 is SGHRS and CDR2 is YFSETQ in the germline V gene. This CDR3 has 15 residues.

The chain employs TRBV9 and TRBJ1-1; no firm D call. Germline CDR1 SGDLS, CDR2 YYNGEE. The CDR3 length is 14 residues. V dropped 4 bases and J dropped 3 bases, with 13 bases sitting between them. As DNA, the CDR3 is TGTGCCAGCAGCACTCGCACCCGTGACACTGAAGCTTTCTTT. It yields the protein CASSTRTRDTEAFF.

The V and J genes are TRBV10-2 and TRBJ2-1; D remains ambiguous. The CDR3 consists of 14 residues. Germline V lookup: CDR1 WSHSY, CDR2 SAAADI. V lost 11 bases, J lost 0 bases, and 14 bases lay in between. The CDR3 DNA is TGCGCCTCCTCCTTTCAGGCCTCCTACAATGAGCAGTTCTTC. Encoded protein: CASSFQASYNEQFF.

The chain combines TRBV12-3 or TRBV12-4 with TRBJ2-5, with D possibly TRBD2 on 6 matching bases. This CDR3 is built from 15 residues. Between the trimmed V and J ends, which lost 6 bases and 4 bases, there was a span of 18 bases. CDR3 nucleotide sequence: TGTGCCAGCAGCCAACCTCAAGGAGGGCGAGAGACCCAGTACTTC. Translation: CASSQPQGGRETQYF.

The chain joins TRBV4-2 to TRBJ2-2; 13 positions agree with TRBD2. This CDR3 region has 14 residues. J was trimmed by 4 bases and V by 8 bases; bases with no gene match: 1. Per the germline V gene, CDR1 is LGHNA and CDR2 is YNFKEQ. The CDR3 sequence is CASGLAGATGELFF. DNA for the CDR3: TGTGCCAGCGGACTAGCGGGAGCCACCGGGGAGCTGTTTTTT.

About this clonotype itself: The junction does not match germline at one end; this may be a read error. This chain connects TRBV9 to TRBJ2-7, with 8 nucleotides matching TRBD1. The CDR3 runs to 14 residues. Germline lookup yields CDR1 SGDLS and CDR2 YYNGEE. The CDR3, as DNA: TGTGCCAGCAGCGTAGAGGACAGGGCCTACGGGCAGTACTTC. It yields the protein CASSVEDRAYGQYF.

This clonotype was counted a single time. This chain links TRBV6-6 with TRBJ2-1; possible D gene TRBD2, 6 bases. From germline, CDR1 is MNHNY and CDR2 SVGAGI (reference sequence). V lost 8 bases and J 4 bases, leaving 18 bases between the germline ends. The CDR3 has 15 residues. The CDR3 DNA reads TGTGCCAGCGGTCTGTCGGGAGAGATATACAATGAGCAGTTCTTC. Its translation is CASGLSGEIYNEQFF.

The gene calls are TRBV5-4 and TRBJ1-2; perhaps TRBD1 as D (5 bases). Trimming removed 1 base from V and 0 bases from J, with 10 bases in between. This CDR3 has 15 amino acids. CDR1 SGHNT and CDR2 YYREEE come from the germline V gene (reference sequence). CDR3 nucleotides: TGTGCCAGCAGCTTGCCGGGACGGTCTAACTATGGCTACACCTTC. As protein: CASSLPGRSNYGYTF.

CDR3 in amino acids: CASSPGTGTGITEAFF. The CDR3 DNA sequence: TGTGCCAGCTCACCAGGGACCGGGACAGGGATCACTGAAGCTTTCTTT. V and J are TRBV18 and TRBJ1-1; 9 bases match TRBD1. Trimming at V came to 2 bases and at J to 4 bases, leaving 8 bases not matched to a gene. This CDR3 contains 16 residues. CDR1 is KGHSH, CDR2 LQKENI, per germline.

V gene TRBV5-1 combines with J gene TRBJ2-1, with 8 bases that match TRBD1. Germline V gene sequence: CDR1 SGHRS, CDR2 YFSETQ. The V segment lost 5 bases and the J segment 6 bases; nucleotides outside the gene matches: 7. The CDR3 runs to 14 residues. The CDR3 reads CASSNPGTGNEQFF. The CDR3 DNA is TGCGCCAGCAGTAACCCCGGGACAGGCAATGAGCAGTTCTTC.

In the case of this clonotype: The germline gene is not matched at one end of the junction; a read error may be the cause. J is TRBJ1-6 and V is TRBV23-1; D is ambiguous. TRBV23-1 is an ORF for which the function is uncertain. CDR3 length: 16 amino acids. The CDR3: CASSESRKSLYSPLHF. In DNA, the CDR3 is TGCGCCAGCAGTGAATCCCGCAAGTCCCTTTATTCACCCCTCCACTTT.

In nucleotides, the CDR3 is TGCGCCAGCAGCTCTTTCGCGGCTAGCGGAAACAATGAGCAGTTCTTC. Translating it yields CASSSFAASGNNEQFF. This chain connects TRBV5-1 to TRBJ2-1; 7 nucleotides line up with TRBD2. The CDR3 is 16 amino acids. J lost 5 bases, V lost 3 bases, and 11 bases had no gene match. The germline V gene has CDR1 SGHRS and CDR2 YFSETQ. The full variable domain, in which reference TRBV5-1 and TRBJ2-1 provide the parts outside the CDR3, is KAGVTQTPRYLIKTRGQQVTLSCSPISGHRSVSWYQQTPGQGLQFLFEYFSETQRNKGNFPGRFSGRQFSNSRSEMNVSTLELGDSALYLCASSSFAASGNNEQFFGPGTRLTVL.

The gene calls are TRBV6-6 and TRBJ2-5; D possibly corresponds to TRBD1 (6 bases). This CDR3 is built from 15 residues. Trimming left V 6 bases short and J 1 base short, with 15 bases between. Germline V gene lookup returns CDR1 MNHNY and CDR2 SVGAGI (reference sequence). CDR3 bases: TGTGCCAGCAGCAACCCTTGGACAGCCCAAGAGACCCAGTACTTC. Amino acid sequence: CASSNPWTAQETQYF.

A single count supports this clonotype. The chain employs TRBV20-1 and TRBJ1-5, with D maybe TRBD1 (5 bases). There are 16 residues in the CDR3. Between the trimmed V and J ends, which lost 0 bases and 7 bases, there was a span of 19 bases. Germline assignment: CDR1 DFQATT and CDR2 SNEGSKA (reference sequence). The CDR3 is CSARDTGGKFRQPQHF. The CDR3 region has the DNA TGCAGTGCTAGAGATACCGGGGGGAAGTTTAGACAGCCCCAGCATTTT.

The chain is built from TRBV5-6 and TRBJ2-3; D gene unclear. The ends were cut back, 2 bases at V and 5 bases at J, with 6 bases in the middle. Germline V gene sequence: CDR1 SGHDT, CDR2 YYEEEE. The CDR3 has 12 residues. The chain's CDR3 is CASSFRLDTQYF. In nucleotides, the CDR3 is TGTGCCAGCAGCTTTCGACTAGATACGCAGTATTTT.

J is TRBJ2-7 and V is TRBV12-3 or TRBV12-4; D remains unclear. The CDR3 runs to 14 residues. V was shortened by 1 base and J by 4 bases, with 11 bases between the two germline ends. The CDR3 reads CASSLDSEKYEQYF. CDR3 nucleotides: TGTGCCAGCAGTTTAGACTCGGAGAAGTACGAGCAGTACTTC.

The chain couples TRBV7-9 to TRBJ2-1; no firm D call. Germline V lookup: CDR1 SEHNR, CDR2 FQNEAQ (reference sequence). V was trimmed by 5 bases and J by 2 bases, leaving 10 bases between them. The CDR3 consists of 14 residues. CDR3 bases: TGTGCCAGCAGCCCCATTGGAACCTACAATGAGCAGTTCTTC. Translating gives CASSPIGTYNEQFF. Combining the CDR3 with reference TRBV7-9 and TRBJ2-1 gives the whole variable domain DTGVSQNPRHKITKRGQNVTFRCDPISEHNRLYWYRQTLGQGPEFLTYFQNEAQLEKSRLLSDRFSAERPKGSFSTLEIQRTEQGDSAMYLCASSPIGTYNEQFFGPGTRLTVL.

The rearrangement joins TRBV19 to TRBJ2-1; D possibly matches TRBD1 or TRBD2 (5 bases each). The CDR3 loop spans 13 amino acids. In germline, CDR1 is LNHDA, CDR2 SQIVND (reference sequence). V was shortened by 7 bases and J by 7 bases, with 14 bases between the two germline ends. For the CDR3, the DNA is TGTGCCAGTACTTTGGGACCGGAGAATGAGCAGTTCTTC. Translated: CASTLGPENEQFF.

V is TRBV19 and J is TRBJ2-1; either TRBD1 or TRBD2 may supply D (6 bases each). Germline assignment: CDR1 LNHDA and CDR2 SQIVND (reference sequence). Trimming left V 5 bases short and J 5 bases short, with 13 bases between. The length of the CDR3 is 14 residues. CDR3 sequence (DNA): TGTGCCAGTAGTGTCTTTCGGGGGCACAATGAGCAGTTCTTC. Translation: CASSVFRGHNEQFF.

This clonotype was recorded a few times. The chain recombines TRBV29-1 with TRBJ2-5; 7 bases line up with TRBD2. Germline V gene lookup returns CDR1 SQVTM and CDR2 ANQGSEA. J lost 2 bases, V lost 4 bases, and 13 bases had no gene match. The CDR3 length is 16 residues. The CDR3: CSVGPEGGGRQETQYF. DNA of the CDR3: TGCAGCGTTGGACCGGAGGGCGGGGGTCGGCAAGAGACCCAGTACTTC.

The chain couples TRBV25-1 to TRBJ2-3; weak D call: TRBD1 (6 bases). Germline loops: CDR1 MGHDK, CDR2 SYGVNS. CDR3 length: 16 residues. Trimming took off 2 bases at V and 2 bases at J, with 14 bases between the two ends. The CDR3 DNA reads TGTGCCAGCAGTGAACCCTGGGACACCTTCACAGATACGCAGTATTTT. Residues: CASSEPWDTFTDTQYF. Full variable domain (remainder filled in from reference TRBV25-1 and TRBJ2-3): EADIYQTPRYLVIGTGKKITLECSQTMGHDKMYWYQQDPGMELHLIHYSYGVNSTEKGDLSSESTVSRIRTEHFPLTLESARPSHTSQYLCASSEPWDTFTDTQYFGPGTRLTVL.

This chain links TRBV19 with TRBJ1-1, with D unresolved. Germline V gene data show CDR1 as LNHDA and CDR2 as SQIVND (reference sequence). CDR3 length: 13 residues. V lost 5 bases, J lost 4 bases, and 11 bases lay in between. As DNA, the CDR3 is TGTGCCAGTAGTTTTCAGTGGGCCACTGAAGCTTTCTTT. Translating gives CASSFQWATEAFF.

The CDR3 is CATSEFHPSTLGSGYEQYF. In DNA, the CDR3 is TGTGCCACCAGTGAATTCCACCCCTCGACTCTGGGTAGCGGGTACGAGCAGTACTTC. The chain joins TRBV24-1 to TRBJ2-7, with 7 positions matching TRBD2. The V gene's germline CDR1 is KGHDR and CDR2 SFDVKD. The CDR3 extends over 19 amino acids. The ends lost 4 bases at V and 4 bases at J; junction bases unmatched: 21.